One sample yielded the 15 T cell receptor beta chains listed below, sequenced in a study of shared clonotypes between healthy human individuals. CD8 cells classed as naive were CD45RO-negative and positively selected for CCR7, excluding terminally differentiated effector memory CD45RA+ cells. Sequencing used immunoSEQ multiplex PCR; TCRdb keeps in-frame clones, though not all of them. The sample has millions of clones, more than 85% seen once; the top ten hold 1.5% to 2%. The material sequenced was naive CD8+ T cells from PBMCs. These receptors were obtained from a man younger than 30 in good health. Some clones in this sample may be carry-over from other donors' samples.

V is TRBV11-2 and J is TRBJ2-1; D might be TRBD1 (5 bases). CDR3 length: 15 amino acids. Germline lookup yields CDR1 SGHAT and CDR2 FQNNGV. V was trimmed by 4 bases and J by 0 bases, leaving 10 bases between them. The CDR3 coding sequence is TGTGCCAGCAGCTCAGGCACAGGCTCCTACAATGAGCAGTTCTTC. Translated, it gives CASSSGTGSYNEQFF. Complete variable domain (other parts from reference TRBV11-2 and TRBJ2-1): EAGVAQSPRYKIIEKRQSVAFWCNPISGHATLYWYQQILGQGPKLLIQFQNNGVVDDSQLPKDRFSAERLKGVDSTLKIQPAKLEDSAVYLCASSSGTGSYNEQFFGPGTRLTVL.

The chain has TRBV5-1 and TRBJ2-1; D might be TRBD1 (5 bases). The CDR3 is 15 amino acids. Germline CDR1 reads SGHRS; CDR2 reads YFSETQ. V dropped 4 bases and J dropped 5 bases, with 16 bases sitting between them. CDR3 protein: CASSPGLRADNEQFF. The CDR3 DNA sequence: TGCGCCAGCAGCCCAGGGTTAAGGGCCGACAATGAGCAGTTCTTC.

This clone came up a few times. The rearrangement links TRBV6-5 to TRBJ1-2, with no clear D. Germline V gives CDR1 MNHEY, CDR2 SVGAGI. The CDR3 loop spans 12 amino acids. The V end was cut by 8 bases, the J end by 0 bases, with 7 bases between. This CDR3 reads CASGPANYGYTF. CDR3 nucleotide sequence: TGTGCCAGCGGGCCGGCTAACTATGGCTACACCTTC.

This chain joins TRBV28 and TRBJ2-7, with TRBD1 as a possible D gene (6 bases). V lost 3 bases to trimming and J lost 4 bases, with 13 bases between them. CDR1 is MDHEN and CDR2 is SYDVKM in the germline V gene. The CDR3 extends over 14 amino acids. CDR3 in amino acids: CASSFGGAIYEQYF. In DNA form, the CDR3 reads TGTGCCAGCAGTTTTGGGGGCGCGATTTACGAGCAGTACTTC.

This chain joins TRBV11-2 and TRBJ2-7, with 13 bases aligning to TRBD2. This CDR3 contains 14 residues. Germline assignment: CDR1 SGHAT and CDR2 FQNNGV. Germline trimming cut 1 base from V and 6 bases from J; bases unmatched to any gene: 0. In nucleotides, the CDR3 is TGTGCCAGCAGCTTAGGACTAGCGGGAGGCGAGCAGTACTTC. Amino acid sequence: CASSLGLAGGEQYF.

This clone was seen just once. The chain links TRBV4-1 to TRBJ2-5; 10 bases fit TRBD2. There are 15 residues in the CDR3. The V gene end was trimmed by 2 bases and the J gene end by 7 bases; junction bases not matched to a gene: 7. From germline, CDR1 is MGHRA and CDR2 YSYEKL. DNA for the CDR3: TGCGCCAGCAGCCAATCCCTAGCGGGAGATTGGACCCAGTACTTC. Translated, it gives CASSQSLAGDWTQYF.

The chain uses TRBV5-4 and TRBJ2-7; the D gene could be TRBD1 or TRBD2 (6 bases each). The CDR3 is made up of 16 amino acids. Germline V gene data show CDR1 as SGHNT and CDR2 as YYREEE (reference sequence). V dropped 1 base and J dropped 3 bases, with 17 bases sitting between them. As DNA, the CDR3 is TGTGCCAGCAGCTTGAGGGGGGCAGGGGATCTCTACGAGCAGTACTTC. This encodes CASSLRGAGDLYEQYF.

This chain uses TRBV5-1 with TRBJ2-1; D possibly corresponds to TRBD2 (5 bases). CDR1 is SGHRS and CDR2 is YFSETQ in the germline V gene. This CDR3 has 15 residues. The V end lost 4 bases, the J end lost 4 bases, and 15 bases lay between the germline ends. The DNA of the CDR3 is TGCGCCAGCAGCCCGGACCGCCGGGGTTACAATGAGCAGTTCTTC. Translated, it gives CASSPDRRGYNEQFF. The full variable domain, rest sourced from reference TRBV5-1 and TRBJ2-1, is KAGVTQTPRYLIKTRGQQVTLSCSPISGHRSVSWYQQTPGQGLQFLFEYFSETQRNKGNFPGRFSGRQFSNSRSEMNVSTLELGDSALYLCASSPDRRGYNEQFFGPGTRLTVL.

The chain is built from TRBV28 and TRBJ2-2; TRBD2 agrees at 10 bases. Germline CDR1 reads MDHEN; CDR2 reads SYDVKM. The CDR3 loop spans 14 amino acids. The V gene end was trimmed by 5 bases and the J gene end by 7 bases; junction bases not matched to a gene: 4. CDR3 in DNA: TGTGCCAGCAGTAGCGGGAGGGCCTACGGGGAGCTGTTTTTT. Translation gives CASSSGRAYGELFF.

The chain links TRBV5-8 to TRBJ2-5; D unresolved. Between the trimmed V and J ends, which lost 5 bases and 1 base, there was a span of 9 bases. CDR3 length equals 13 residues. CDR1 is SGHTS and CDR2 is YDEGEE in the germline V gene. The CDR3 coding sequence is TGTGCCAGCAGACGACTCGGCCAAGAGACCCAGTACTTC. It yields the protein CASRRLGQETQYF.

V gene TRBV10-3 combines with J gene TRBJ2-1, with 12 bases fitting TRBD2. CDR1 is ENHRY and CDR2 is SYGVKD in the germline V gene. With V trimmed by 4 bases and J by 8 bases, 9 bases remained unmatched. This CDR3 is 16 amino acids long. The chain's CDR3 is CAISATSGRTYHEQFF. In DNA form, the CDR3 reads TGTGCCATCAGTGCGACTAGCGGGAGAACCTATCATGAGCAGTTCTTC.

The chain has TRBV5-1 and TRBJ2-3, with 9 bases matching TRBD1. Germline trimming cut 3 bases from V and 5 bases from J; bases unmatched to any gene: 4. The V gene's germline CDR1 is SGHRS and CDR2 YFSETQ. The CDR3 runs to 14 residues. This chain's CDR3 is CASSYYRGQDTQYF. The CDR3 coding sequence is TGCGCCAGCAGCTATTACAGGGGGCAAGATACGCAGTATTTT.

This clone has a single count. The V gene is TRBV5-1, the J gene TRBJ2-7; maybe TRBD2 (6 bases). Trimming took off 0 bases at V and 1 base at J, with 8 bases between the two ends. The CDR3 runs 14 residues. Germline CDR1 and CDR2: SGHRS and YFSETQ. The CDR3 DNA is TGCGCCAGCAGCTTGGGGGGACTGTCCTACGAGCAGTACTTC. Its protein is CASSLGGLSYEQYF.

V and J are TRBV6-6 and TRBJ1-1; 7 bases map to TRBD1. CDR1 and CDR2 (germline): MNHNY, SVGAGI (reference sequence). With V trimmed by 5 bases and J by 2 bases, 5 bases remained unmatched. This CDR3 has 14 amino acids. The CDR3 sequence is CASSHQGENTEAFF. Here the CDR3 DNA reads TGTGCCAGCAGTCACCAGGGGGAAAACACTGAAGCTTTCTTT.

V and J are TRBV19 and TRBJ1-1; D uncertain. Per germline, CDR1 LNHDA and CDR2 SQIVND (reference sequence). V gave up 2 bases and J gave up 0 bases, with 4 bases separating them. This CDR3 comprises 13 residues. The CDR3: CASSIQLNTEAFF. The CDR3 DNA is TGTGCCAGTAGTATACAGCTGAACACTGAAGCTTTCTTT.